This T cell receptor beta chain came from a study of identical twins. Study conclusions and caveats: Whereas memory repertoires showed no such difference, abundant cord blood beta clonotypes carried fewer insertions.

TCRdb recomputed calls from the 5' RACE reads with MiXCR, one row per CDR3 protein. The data contain about 1.7 million distinct CDR3 sequences, around 29% of them singletons. As regards this clonotype: Its target is unknown.

CDR1 is MDHEN, CDR2 SYDVKM, per germline. The CDR3 sequence is 15 residues long. The ends were cut back, 6 bases at V and 1 base at J, with 15 bases in the middle. The receptor comes from a newborn girl in good health. The rearrangement joins TRBV28 to TRBJ1-1; a possible D gene is TRBD1 (5 bases). Material for sequencing was cord blood. The CDR3 sequence: CASSPVWGRNTEAFF. CDR3 DNA: TGTGCCAGCAGCCCGGTTTGGGGGAGGAACACTGAAGCTTTCTTT.